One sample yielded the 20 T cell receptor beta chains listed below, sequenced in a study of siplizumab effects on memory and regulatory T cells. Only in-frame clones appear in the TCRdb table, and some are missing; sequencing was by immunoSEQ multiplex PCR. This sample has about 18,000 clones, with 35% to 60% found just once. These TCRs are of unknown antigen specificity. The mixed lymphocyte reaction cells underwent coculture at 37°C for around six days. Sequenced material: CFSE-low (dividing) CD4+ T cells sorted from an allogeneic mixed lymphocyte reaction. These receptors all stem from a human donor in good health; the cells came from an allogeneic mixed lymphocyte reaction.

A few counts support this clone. This chain's CDR3 is CAISESRTSSKQFF. The CDR3 DNA is TGTGCCATCAGTGAGTCGAGAACTAGTAGTAAGCAGTTCTTC. The chain links TRBV10-3 to TRBJ2-1, with D possibly matching TRBD2 (5 bases). Germline-derived CDR1 and CDR2 are ENHRY and SYGVKD. CDR3 length: 14 residues. V dropped 0 bases and J dropped 11 bases, with 14 bases sitting between them.

In DNA form, the CDR3 reads TGTGCCAGCTCACCCCTAGCGGGGGGATCAGAGACCCAGTACTTC. Its translation is CASSPLAGGSETQYF. The V and J genes are TRBV18 and TRBJ2-5, with 11 positions matching TRBD2. Trimming at V came to 3 bases and at J to 4 bases, leaving 4 bases not matched to a gene. This CDR3 has 15 amino acids. The V gene's germline CDR1 is KGHSH and CDR2 LQKENI.

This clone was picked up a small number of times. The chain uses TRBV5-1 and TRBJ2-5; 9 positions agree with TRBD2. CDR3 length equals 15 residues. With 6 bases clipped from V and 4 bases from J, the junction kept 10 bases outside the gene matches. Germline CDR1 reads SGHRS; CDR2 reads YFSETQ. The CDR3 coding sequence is TGCGCCAGCACTAGTGTTGGCGGGGGGGCAGAGACCCAGTACTTC. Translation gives CASTSVGGGAETQYF.

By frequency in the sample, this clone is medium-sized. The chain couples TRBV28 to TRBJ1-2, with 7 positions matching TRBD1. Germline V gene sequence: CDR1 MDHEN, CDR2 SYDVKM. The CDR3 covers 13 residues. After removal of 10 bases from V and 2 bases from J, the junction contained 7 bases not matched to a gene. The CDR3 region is CATLGTANYGYTF. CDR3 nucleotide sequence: TGTGCCACCCTAGGGACAGCAAACTATGGCTACACCTTC.

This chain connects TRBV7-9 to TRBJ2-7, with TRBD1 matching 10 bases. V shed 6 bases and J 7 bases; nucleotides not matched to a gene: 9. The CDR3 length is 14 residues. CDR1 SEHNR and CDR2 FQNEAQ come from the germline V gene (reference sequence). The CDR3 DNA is TGTGCCAGCAGTCCCGGGACAGGGGAATGGGAGCAGTACTTC. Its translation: CASSPGTGEWEQYF.

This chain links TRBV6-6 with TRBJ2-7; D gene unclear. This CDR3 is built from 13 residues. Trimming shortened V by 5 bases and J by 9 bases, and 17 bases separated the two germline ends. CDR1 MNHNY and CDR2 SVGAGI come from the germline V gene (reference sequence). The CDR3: CASSQPPLTRQYF. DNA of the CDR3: TGTGCCAGCAGTCAACCGCCGCTAACTCGGCAGTACTTC.

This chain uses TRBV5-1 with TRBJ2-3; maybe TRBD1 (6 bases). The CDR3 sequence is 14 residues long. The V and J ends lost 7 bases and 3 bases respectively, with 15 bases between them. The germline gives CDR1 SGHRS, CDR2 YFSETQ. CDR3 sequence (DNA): TGCGCCAGCTTCCGGGACACCGGGACAGATACGCAGTATTTT. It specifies CASFRDTGTDTQYF. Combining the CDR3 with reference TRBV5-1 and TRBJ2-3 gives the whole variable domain KAGVTQTPRYLIKTRGQQVTLSCSPISGHRSVSWYQQTPGQGLQFLFEYFSETQRNKGNFPGRFSGRQFSNSRSEMNVSTLELGDSALYLCASFRDTGTDTQYFGPGTRLTVL.

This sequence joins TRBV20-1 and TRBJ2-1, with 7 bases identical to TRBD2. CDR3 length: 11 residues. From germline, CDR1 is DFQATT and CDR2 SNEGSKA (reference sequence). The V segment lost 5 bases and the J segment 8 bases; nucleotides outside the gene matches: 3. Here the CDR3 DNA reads TGCAGTGCTGGGGGGGTTGATGAGCAGTTCTTC. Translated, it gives CSAGGVDEQFF.

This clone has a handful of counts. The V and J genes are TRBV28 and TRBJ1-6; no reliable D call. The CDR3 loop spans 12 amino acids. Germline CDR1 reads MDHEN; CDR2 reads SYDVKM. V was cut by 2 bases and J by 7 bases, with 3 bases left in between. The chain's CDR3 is CASSLPNSPLHF. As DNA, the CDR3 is TGTGCCAGCAGTTTACCGAATTCACCCCTCCACTTT. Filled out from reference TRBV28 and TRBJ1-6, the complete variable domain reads DVKVTQSSRYLVKRTGEKVFLECVQDMDHENMFWYRQDPGLGLRLIYFSYDVKMKEKGDIPEGYSVSREKKERFSLILESASTNQTSMYLCASSLPNSPLHFGNGTRLTVT.

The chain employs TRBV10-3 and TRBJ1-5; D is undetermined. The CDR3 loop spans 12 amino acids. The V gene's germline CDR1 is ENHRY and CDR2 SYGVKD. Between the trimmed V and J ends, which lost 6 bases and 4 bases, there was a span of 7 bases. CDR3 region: CAISQTNQPQHF. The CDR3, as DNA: TGTGCCATCAGCCAGACAAATCAGCCCCAGCATTTT.

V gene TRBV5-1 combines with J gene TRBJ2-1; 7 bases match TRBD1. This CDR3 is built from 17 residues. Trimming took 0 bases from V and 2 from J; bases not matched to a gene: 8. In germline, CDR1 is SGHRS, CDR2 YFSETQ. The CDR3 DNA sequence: TGCGCCAGCAGCTTGGGGGGACAGCTGCAGGCCTACAATGAGCAGTTCTTC. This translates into CASSLGGQLQAYNEQFF. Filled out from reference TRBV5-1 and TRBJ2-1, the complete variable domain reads KAGVTQTPRYLIKTRGQQVTLSCSPISGHRSVSWYQQTPGQGLQFLFEYFSETQRNKGNFPGRFSGRQFSNSRSEMNVSTLELGDSALYLCASSLGGQLQAYNEQFFGPGTRLTVL.

CDR3 in amino acids: CSVASGYRRNTIYF. In DNA, the CDR3 is TGCAGCGTTGCGTCCGGGTACCGAAGAAACACCATATATTTT. This rearrangement joins TRBV29-1 to TRBJ1-3, with D unclear. CDR1 is SQVTM, CDR2 ANQGSEA, per germline. This CDR3 has 14 amino acids. Trimming took 4 bases from V and 5 from J, leaving 15 bases between them.

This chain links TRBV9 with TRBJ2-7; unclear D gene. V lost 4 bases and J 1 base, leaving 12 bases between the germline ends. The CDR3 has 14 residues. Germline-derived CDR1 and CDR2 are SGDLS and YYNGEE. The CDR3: CASSNLGSSYEQYF. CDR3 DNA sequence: TGTGCCAGCAGCAACCTTGGTTCATCCTACGAGCAGTACTTC.

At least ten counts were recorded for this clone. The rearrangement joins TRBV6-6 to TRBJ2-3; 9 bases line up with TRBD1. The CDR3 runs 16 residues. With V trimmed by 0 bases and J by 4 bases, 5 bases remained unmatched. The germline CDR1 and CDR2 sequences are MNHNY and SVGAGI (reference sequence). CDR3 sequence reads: CASSYSNRGLADTQYF. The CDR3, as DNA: TGTGCCAGCAGTTACTCGAACAGGGGGCTAGCAGATACGCAGTATTTT.

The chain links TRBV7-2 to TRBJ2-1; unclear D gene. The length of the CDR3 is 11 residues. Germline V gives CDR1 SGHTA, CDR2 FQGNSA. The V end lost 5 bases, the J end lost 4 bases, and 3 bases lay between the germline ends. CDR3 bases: TGTGCCAGCAGCGGATACAATGAGCAGTTCTTC. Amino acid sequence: CASSGYNEQFF.

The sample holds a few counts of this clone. CDR3 loop: CASSLGQGQETQYF. The CDR3 nucleotides are TGTGCCAGCAGCCTCGGACAGGGGCAAGAGACCCAGTACTTC. The V and J genes are TRBV7-9 and TRBJ2-5, with 9 bases lining up with TRBD1. Germline V lookup: CDR1 SEHNR, CDR2 FQNEAQ (reference sequence). This CDR3 is built from 14 residues. Germline trimming cut 5 bases from V and 2 bases from J; bases unmatched to any gene: 3.

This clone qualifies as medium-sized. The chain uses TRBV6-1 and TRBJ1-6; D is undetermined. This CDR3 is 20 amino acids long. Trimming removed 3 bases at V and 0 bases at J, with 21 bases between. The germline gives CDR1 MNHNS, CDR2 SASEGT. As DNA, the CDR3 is TGTGCCAGCAGTGAGGTAGACACAACAAAGTGGAGCTCCTATAATTCACCCCTCCACTTT. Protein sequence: CASSEVDTTKWSSYNSPLHF.

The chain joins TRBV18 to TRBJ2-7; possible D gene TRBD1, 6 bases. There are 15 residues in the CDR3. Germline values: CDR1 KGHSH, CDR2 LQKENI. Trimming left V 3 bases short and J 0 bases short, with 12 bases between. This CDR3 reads CASSPVAGVSYEQYF. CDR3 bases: TGTGCCAGCTCACCCGTGGCAGGGGTCTCCTACGAGCAGTACTTC. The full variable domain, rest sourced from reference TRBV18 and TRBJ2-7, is NAGVMQNPRHLVRRRGQEARLRCSPMKGHSHVYWYRQLPEEGLKFMVYLQKENIIDESGMPKERFSAEFPKEGPSILRIQQVVRGDSAAYFCASSPVAGVSYEQYFGPGTRLTVT.

DNA for the CDR3: TGTGCCAGCAGTTACTTCCCGGGACAGAACACCGGGGAGCTGTTTTTT. Protein product: CASSYFPGQNTGELFF. The V gene is TRBV7-4, the J gene TRBJ2-2; possible D gene TRBD1, 6 bases. Trimming shortened V by 6 bases and J by 1 base, and 15 bases separated the two germline ends. The CDR3 covers 16 residues. In germline, CDR1 is SGHVT, CDR2 SQSDAQ.

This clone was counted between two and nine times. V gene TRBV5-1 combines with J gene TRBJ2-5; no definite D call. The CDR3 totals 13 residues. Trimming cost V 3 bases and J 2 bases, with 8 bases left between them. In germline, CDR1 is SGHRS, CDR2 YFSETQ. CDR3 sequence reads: CASSSRSQETQYF. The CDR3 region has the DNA TGCGCCAGCAGCTCCAGGAGTCAAGAGACCCAGTACTTC. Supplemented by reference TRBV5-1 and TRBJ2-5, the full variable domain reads KAGVTQTPRYLIKTRGQQVTLSCSPISGHRSVSWYQQTPGQGLQFLFEYFSETQRNKGNFPGRFSGRQFSNSRSEMNVSTLELGDSALYLCASSSRSQETQYFGPGTRLLVL.